This passage covers 30 T cell receptor beta chains from one sample sequenced in a study of molecular identifiers for immune sequencing clone quantification. TCRdb re-called the PCR reads with MiXCR, one entry per CDR3 protein. Among some 100,000 distinct CDR3 sequences listed, about 20% were seen once. The sequencing sample was made of naive CD8+ T cells from blood, with Jurkat cell RNA spiked in. The subset here: FACS-sorted CD8+CD4-CCR7+CD45RA+ naive T cells. Every receptor here comes from a human donor in good health. Some libraries in this study had Jurkat cell RNA spiked in.

This clonotype showed up many times. V is TRBV20-1 and J is TRBJ2-7, with TRBD2 identical over 10 bases. Germline V CDR1 and CDR2: DFQATT, SNEGSKA (reference sequence). The V segment lost 0 bases and the J segment 9 bases; nucleotides outside the gene matches: 8. This CDR3 is built from 14 residues. CDR3 in DNA: TGCAGTGCTAGAGATCAGAAGCGGGGGGGCAGGCAGTACTTC. Its translation is CSARDQKRGGRQYF.

This clonotype has ten or more counts. The chain carries TRBV6-4 and TRBJ2-3; D gene unclear. V lost 2 bases, J lost 4 bases, and 10 bases lay in between. CDR3 length equals 14 residues. The germline gives CDR1 MRHNA, CDR2 SNTAGT. This chain's CDR3 is CASSDPTAPDTQYF. The CDR3 DNA sequence: TGTGCCAGCAGTGACCCTACAGCCCCAGATACGCAGTATTTT.

This clonotype has at least ten counts. This chain connects TRBV27 to TRBJ2-7; TRBD1 agrees at 8 bases. Germline CDR1 and CDR2: MNHEY and SMNVEV (reference sequence). There are 14 residues in the CDR3. The junction had 8 bases not matched to a gene; V was cut back by 6 bases and J by 4 bases. In nucleotides, the CDR3 is TGTGCCAGCAGCATAACGCGGACAGGGTACGAGCAGTACTTC. It codes for CASSITRTGYEQYF.

This clonotype was found a few times. J is TRBJ2-4 and V is TRBV19, with D perhaps TRBD1 or TRBD2 (5 bases each). V lost 5 bases, J lost 5 bases, and 22 bases lay in between. The CDR3 contains 17 residues. Germline V lookup: CDR1 LNHDA, CDR2 SQIVND (reference sequence). The CDR3 nucleotides are TGTGCCAGTAGTGTGCTAGGGACGCCCGGTTGGGAAAACATTCAGTACTTC. Protein product: CASSVLGTPGWENIQYF.

The sample holds a few counts of this clonotype. CDR3 nucleotide sequence: TGTGCCAGCAGTTTGGCGCCGGGACTAGCGGTTCGGGAGCAGTACTTC. This codes for CASSLAPGLAVREQYF. The chain carries TRBV27 and TRBJ2-7; 11 positions agree with TRBD2. CDR3 length equals 16 residues. Germline CDR1 and CDR2: MNHEY and SMNVEV (reference sequence). J lost 7 bases, V lost 3 bases, and 11 bases had no gene match.

As concerns this clonotype: This may be a read error: a much more frequent sequence differs by one nucleotide. CDR3 sequence reads: CASRRLAPTDTPYF. The CDR3 nucleotides are TGCGCCAGCAGGAGACTAGCCCCCACAGATACGCCGTATTTT. The chain has TRBV10-1 and TRBJ2-3; TRBD2 matches 7 bases. The CDR3 runs 14 residues. CDR1 is WNHNN and CDR2 is SYGVQD in the germline V gene (reference sequence).

This clonotype showed up many times. The chain couples TRBV6-5 to TRBJ1-1; D not certain. The V end was cut by 6 bases, the J end by 6 bases, with 32 bases between. Germline assignment: CDR1 MNHEY and CDR2 SVGAGI. The length of the CDR3 is 19 residues. This chain's CDR3 is CASSLTPYDTVTADAEAFF. CDR3 coding DNA: TGTGCCAGCAGCCTCACCCCTTATGATACCGTCACAGCAGACGCTGAAGCTTTCTTT.

This clonotype was recorded many times. No conserved phenylalanine or tryptophan is present at the end of the CDR3, so a read error is the likely explanation. The chain joins TRBV12-3 or TRBV12-4 to TRBJ1-5; no clear D. The CDR3 covers 14 residues. V lost 6 bases and J 2 bases, leaving 11 bases between the germline ends. The CDR3 region is CASSLWVGNQPQHL. CDR3 sequence (DNA): TGTGCCAGCAGCCTCTGGGTGGGCAATCAGCCCCAGCATCTT.

Many counts were recorded for this clonotype. The CDR3 reads CASTHMRSGELFF. The DNA for the CDR3 is TGTGCCAGCACCCATATGAGGTCCGGGGAGCTGTTTTTT. The chain uses TRBV11-1 and TRBJ2-2; D gene unclear. Germline V gene data show CDR1 as SGHAT and CDR2 as FQDESV (reference sequence). The CDR3 runs to 13 residues. Trimming shortened V by 7 bases and J by 6 bases, and 12 bases separated the two germline ends.

J is TRBJ2-5 and V is TRBV6-2 or TRBV6-3; D not resolved. This CDR3 is 14 amino acids long. The germline V gene has CDR1 MNHEY and CDR2 SVGEGT. Trimming cost V 5 bases and J 4 bases, with 14 bases left between them. The CDR3 DNA is TGTGCCAGCAGTCCTACAAGGAATGCAGAGACCCAGTACTTC. Its translation is CASSPTRNAETQYF.

There are many counts of this clonotype. The chain combines TRBV29-1 with TRBJ2-1; TRBD1 aligns across 8 bases. CDR3 length: 14 amino acids. The junction had 7 bases not matched to a gene; V was cut back by 7 bases and J by 2 bases. Germline CDR1 and CDR2: SQVTM and ANQGSEA. This CDR3 reads CSGTGGSAYNEQFF. The CDR3 DNA sequence: TGCAGCGGAACAGGGGGTTCGGCCTACAATGAGCAGTTCTTC.

Ten or more counts support this clonotype. The V call is TRBV20-1, the J call TRBJ2-7; no clear D gene. Trimming removed 0 bases from V and 0 bases from J, with 12 bases in between. Germline values: CDR1 DFQATT, CDR2 SNEGSKA (reference sequence). The CDR3 is 15 residues long. The CDR3 sequence is CSARDRSRVSYEQYF. Written as DNA, the CDR3 is TGCAGTGCTAGAGATCGGTCACGGGTCTCCTACGAGCAGTACTTC.

About this clonotype: This may come from a read error, since a much larger clone is one base off. The V gene is TRBV12-3 or TRBV12-4, the J gene TRBJ1-6; D is perhaps TRBD1 (6 bases). The V end lost 3 bases, the J end lost 8 bases, and 17 bases lay between the germline ends. The CDR3 length is 16 residues. Written as DNA, the CDR3 is TGTGCCAGCAGTTTTACCCGGCCAGGGGTAGATTCACCCCTCCACTTT. It encodes CASSFTRPGVDSPLHF.

In this sample, this clonotype turned up many times. V is TRBV6-5 and J is TRBJ2-5; D may be TRBD1 (6 bases). Trimming removed 7 bases at V and 2 bases at J, with 17 bases between. Germline lookup yields CDR1 MNHEY and CDR2 SVGAGI. The CDR3 loop spans 15 amino acids. Written as DNA, the CDR3 is TGTGCCAGCACCGTTTGGGACAAGGGGCAAGAGACCCAGTACTTC. Translated, it gives CASTVWDKGQETQYF.

About this clonotype: Just one base apart from a much larger clone, this may be a read error. The V call is TRBV2, the J call TRBJ2-3, with 10 bases aligning to TRBD2. CDR1 is SNHLY and CDR2 is FYNNEI in the germline V gene. This CDR3 is built from 15 residues. The CDR3 region has the DNA TGTGTCAGCAGTGATCTCCCTAGCGGGAGTGATACGCAGTATTTT. This translates into CVSSDLPSGSDTQYF.

In regard to this clonotype: At one end, the junction sequence differs from germline, possibly due to a read error. The chain uses TRBV20-1 and TRBJ1-2, with D maybe TRBD1 (6 bases). The CDR3 sequence is 18 residues long. Germline lookup yields CDR1 DFQATT and CDR2 SNEGSKA (reference sequence). The CDR3 reads CRARVTTWAGDANYGYTF. The DNA for the CDR3 is TGCCGTGCTAGAGTGACCACCTGGGCAGGGGACGCTAACTATGGCTACACCTTC.

This clonotype was seen ten or more times. The rearrangement uses TRBV29-1 and TRBJ2-1; possibly TRBD1 for D (6 bases). Between the trimmed V and J ends, which lost 4 bases and 4 bases, there was a span of 14 bases. Looked up from germline, CDR1 is SQVTM and CDR2 is ANQGSEA. The CDR3 consists of 14 residues. The CDR3 coding sequence is TGCAGCGTTGCCGTCCCCGACAGGTACAATGAGCAGTTCTTC. Its protein is CSVAVPDRYNEQFF.

This clonotype occurred a few times. This chain connects TRBV7-9 to TRBJ2-5; no firm D call. Germline values: CDR1 SEHNR, CDR2 FQNEAQ (reference sequence). V gave up 5 bases and J gave up 5 bases, with 18 bases separating them. The CDR3 is made up of 15 amino acids. DNA for the CDR3: TGTGCCAGCAGCCCGGGCCCAGCCGAGCTGGAGACCCAGTACTTC. Its protein product is CASSPGPAELETQYF. Full variable domain (missing parts from reference TRBV7-9 and TRBJ2-5): DTGVSQNPRHKITKRGQNVTFRCDPISEHNRLYWYRQTLGQGPEFLTYFQNEAQLEKSRLLSDRFSAERPKGSFSTLEIQRTEQGDSAMYLCASSPGPAELETQYFGPGTRLLVL.

This clonotype was counted many times. The CDR3 nucleotides are TGTGCCAGCAGCTCTGGGGCCAACGTCCTGACTTTC. This translates into CASSSGANVLTF. This chain links TRBV5-6 with TRBJ2-6; no definite D call. Germline CDR1 SGHDT, CDR2 YYEEEE. The CDR3 runs 12 residues. V was cut by 3 bases and J by 2 bases, with 0 bases left in between.

This clonotype has ten or more counts. The chain is built from TRBV12-3 or TRBV12-4 and TRBJ1-5; D is possibly TRBD1 (6 bases). CDR3 length: 15 amino acids. Trimming stripped 6 bases from V and 8 bases from J, with 20 bases between. The CDR3 nucleotides are TGTGCCAGCAGCTCGGGACACCCAGTTAGCAAGCCCCAGCATTTT. Its translation: CASSSGHPVSKPQHF.

This chain connects TRBV29-1 to TRBJ2-1, with 7 positions matching TRBD2. The V gene's germline CDR1 is SQVTM and CDR2 ANQGSEA. Trimming cost V 2 bases and J 13 bases; bases outside gene matches: 17. The CDR3 length is 15 residues. This CDR3 reads CSVERIAGHRGSQFF. In DNA, the CDR3 is TGCAGCGTTGAACGGATAGCGGGCCACCGGGGATCTCAGTTCTTC.

This clonotype was detected many times. V is TRBV20-1 and J is TRBJ1-2; 11 bases agree with TRBD1. V trimming: 5 bases; J trimming: 2 bases; junction bases outside the gene matches: 1. Germline CDR1 DFQATT, CDR2 SNEGSKA (reference sequence). This CDR3 contains 13 residues. CDR3 amino acids: CSARTGGNYGYTF. The DNA of the CDR3 is TGCAGTGCTCGGACAGGGGGCAACTATGGCTACACCTTC.

This clonotype was detected ten times or more. The V gene is TRBV5-1, the J gene TRBJ2-5; D not certain. Per germline, CDR1 SGHRS and CDR2 YFSETQ. The CDR3 length is 13 residues. The germline V and J ends were trimmed by 2 bases and 2 bases, with 7 bases remaining between them. CDR3 coding DNA: TGCGCCAGCAGCTTAGACTTGCAAGAGACCCAGTACTTC. Encoded protein: CASSLDLQETQYF.

A remark on this clonotype: This could be a read error, since a much larger clone is one nucleotide away. The chain links TRBV13 to TRBJ1-5, with D maybe TRBD1 (5 bases). There are 15 residues in the CDR3. The germline gives CDR1 PRHDT, CDR2 FYEKMQ (reference sequence). Here the CDR3 DNA reads TGTGCCGGCAGCTCAAAAGGGGTTGTCAATCAGCCCCAGCATTTT. The encoded protein is CAGSSKGVVNQPQHF.

In its sample, this clonotype was seen many times. The chain is built from TRBV7-2 and TRBJ2-1; tentatively, D is TRBD2 (5 bases). CDR3 length: 11 residues. Germline CDR1 SGHTA, CDR2 FQGNSA. V was clipped by 7 bases and J by 6 bases, with 7 bases between them. The CDR3 protein is CASNSVNEQFF. The CDR3 nucleotides read TGTGCCAGCAATAGCGTCAATGAGCAGTTCTTC.

This clonotype was recorded at least ten times. The rearrangement links TRBV12-3 or TRBV12-4 to TRBJ1-2, with unresolved D. The CDR3 is 13 residues long. Between the trimmed V and J ends, which lost 2 bases and 7 bases, there was a span of 11 bases. CDR3 amino acids: CASSLYEGPGYTF. CDR3 DNA sequence: TGTGCCAGCAGTTTATATGAGGGCCCTGGCTACACCTTC.

This clonotype was picked up a small number of times. V usage is TRBV20-1 and J usage is TRBJ2-5; 7 bases map to TRBD1. Germline V gene lookup returns CDR1 DFQATT and CDR2 SNEGSKA (reference sequence). This CDR3 is 14 amino acids long. The trim removed 3 bases at V and 2 bases at J, leaving 6 bases unmatched. The CDR3 is CSASEPGQQETQYF. The DNA of the CDR3 is TGCAGTGCTAGTGAGCCGGGACAGCAAGAGACCCAGTACTTC.

Comments on this clonotype: With a much larger clone just one base away, this may be a read error. J is TRBJ2-7 and V is TRBV27; 8 nucleotides agree with TRBD1. This CDR3 has 14 residues. J was trimmed by 5 bases and V by 5 bases; bases with no gene match: 8. Germline V gives CDR1 MNHEY, CDR2 SMNVEV (reference sequence). The CDR3 sequence is CASSLLTGADEQYF. Written as DNA, the CDR3 is TGTGCCAGCAGTCTCCTGACAGGGGCCGACGAGCAGTACTTC.

This clonotype occurred many times. The chain uses TRBV7-9 and TRBJ2-3; D call uncertain. The CDR3 is 15 residues long. Trimming cost V 1 base and J 0 bases, with 8 bases left between them. Germline loops: CDR1 SEHNR, CDR2 FQNEAQ (reference sequence). CDR3 loop: CASSLVVTSTDTQYF. The CDR3 DNA reads as TGTGCCAGCAGCTTAGTTGTCACCAGCACAGATACGCAGTATTTT.

As to this clonotype: A much larger clone sits a single nucleotide away, making a read error possible. The V and J genes are TRBV5-5 and TRBJ2-7; D is perhaps TRBD2 (6 bases). The CDR3 is 14 residues long. Germline V gives CDR1 SGHKS, CDR2 YYEKEE (reference sequence). Here the CDR3 DNA reads TGTGCCAGCAGCTTGGGAGCGGGCGGCTACGAGCTGTACTTC. As protein: CASSLGAGGYELYF.